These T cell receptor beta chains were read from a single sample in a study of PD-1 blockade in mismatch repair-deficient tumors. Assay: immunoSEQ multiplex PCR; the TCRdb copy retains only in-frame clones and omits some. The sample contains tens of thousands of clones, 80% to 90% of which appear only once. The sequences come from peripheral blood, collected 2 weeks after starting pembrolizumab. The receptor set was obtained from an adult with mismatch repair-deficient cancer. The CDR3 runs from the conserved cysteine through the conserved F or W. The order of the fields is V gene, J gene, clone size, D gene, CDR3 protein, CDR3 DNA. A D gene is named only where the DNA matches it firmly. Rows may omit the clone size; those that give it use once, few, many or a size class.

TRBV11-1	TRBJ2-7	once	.	CASSLYGGPAGEQYF	TGTGCCAGCAGCTTATACGGGGGGCCGGCGGGCGAGCAGTACTTC
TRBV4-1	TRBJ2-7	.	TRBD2	CASSQVGSGGLGEQYF	TGCGCCAGCAGCCAAGTCGGGTCGGGAGGGCTTGGCGAGCAGTACTTC
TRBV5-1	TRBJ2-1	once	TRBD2	CASSPGTSGYNEQFF	TGCGCCAGCAGCCCCGGGACTAGCGGGTACAATGAGCAGTTCTTC
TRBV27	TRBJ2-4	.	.	CASSLSGAGNIQYF	TGTGCCAGCAGTTTATCCGGGGCCGGGAACATTCAGTACTTC
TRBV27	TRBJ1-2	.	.	CASSFLGGGYTF	TGTGCCAGCAGTTTCCTGGGGGGGGGCTACACCTTC
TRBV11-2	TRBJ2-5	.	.	CASSLGEKETQYF	TGTGCCAGCAGCTTGGGGGAGAAAGAGACCCAGTACTTC
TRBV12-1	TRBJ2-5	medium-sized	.	CASSFPGVLGETQYF	TGTGCCAGCAGCTTCCCAGGGGTTTTAGGAGAGACCCAGTACTTC
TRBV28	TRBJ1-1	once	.	CASSLWLGASGGAFF	TGTGCCAGCAGTTTATGGTTGGGGGCGTCGGGCGGAGCTTTCTTT
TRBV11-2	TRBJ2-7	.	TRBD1	CASSPQGTDSYEQYF	TGTGCCAGCAGTCCCCAGGGGACAGACTCCTACGAGCAGTACTTC
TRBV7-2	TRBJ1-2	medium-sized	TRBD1	CASSPEGQGTGGYTF	TGTGCCAGCAGCCCCGAAGGACAGGGTACGGGGGGCTACACCTTC
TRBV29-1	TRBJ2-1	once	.	CSVGRGNSYNEQFF	TGCAGCGTTGGAAGGGGGAACTCCTACAATGAGCAGTTCTTC
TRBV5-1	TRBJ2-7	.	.	CASSPLSGASNYEQYF	TGCGCCAGCAGCCCCCTTTCGGGAGCTTCGAACTACGAGCAGTACTTC
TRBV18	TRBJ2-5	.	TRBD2	CASSPGLAGAYQETQYF	TGTGCCAGCTCACCAGGGCTAGCGGGAGCCTACCAAGAGACCCAGTACTTC
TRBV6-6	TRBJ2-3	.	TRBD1	CASSRPGTGGSTQYF	TGTGCCAGCAGCCGACCAGGGACAGGGGGCTCGACGCAGTATTTT
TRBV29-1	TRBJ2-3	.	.	CSVEDLPWDTQYF	TGCAGCGTTGAAGATCTGCCTTGGGATACGCAGTATTTT
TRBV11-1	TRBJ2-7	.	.	CASSRGRPYEQYF	TGTGCCAGCAGCAGGGGCCGGCCCTACGAGCAGTACTTC
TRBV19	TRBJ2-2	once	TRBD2	CASMPSGTAGELFF	TGTGCCAGTATGCCTAGCGGGACTGCCGGGGAGCTGTTTTTT
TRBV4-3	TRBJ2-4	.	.	CASSQAIQNIQYF	TGCGCCAGCAGCCAAGCCATCCAAAACATTCAGTACTTC
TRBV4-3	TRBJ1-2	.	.	CASSQDEGVGYGYTF	TGCGCCAGCAGCCAAGACGAGGGGGTAGGTTATGGCTACACCTTC
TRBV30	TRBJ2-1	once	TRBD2	CAWSVGGSGYEQFF	TGTGCCTGGAGTGTGGGCGGGAGTGGTTATGAGCAGTTCTTC
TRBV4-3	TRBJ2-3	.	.	CASSQEAQGSTDTQYF	TGCGCCAGCAGCCAAGAGGCGCAGGGGAGCACAGATACGCAGTATTTT
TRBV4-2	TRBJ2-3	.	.	CASSQEGSGSTDTQYF	TGTGCCAGCAGCCAAGAGGGGTCCGGGAGCACAGATACGCAGTATTTT
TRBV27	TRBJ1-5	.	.	CASSLLRNSNQPQHF	TGTGCCAGCAGTTTATTACGAAATAGCAATCAGCCCCAGCATTTT
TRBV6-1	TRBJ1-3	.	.	CASSETAYSGNTIYF	TGTGCCAGCAGTGAAACAGCTTACTCTGGAAACACCATATATTTT
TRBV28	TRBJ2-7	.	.	CASRLGHLSYEQYF	TGTGCCAGCCGTTTGGGGCACTTAAGCTACGAGCAGTACTTC
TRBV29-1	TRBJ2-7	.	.	CSVARRWHNEQYF	TGCAGCGTTGCGCGGCGGTGGCACAACGAGCAGTACTTC
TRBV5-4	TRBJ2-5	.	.	CASSSGGTQETQYF	TGTGCCAGCAGCTCTGGGGGCACCCAAGAGACCCAGTACTTC
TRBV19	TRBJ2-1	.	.	CASSSQNNEQFF	TGTGCCAGTAGTTCACAAAATAATGAGCAGTTCTTC
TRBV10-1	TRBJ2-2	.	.	CASSEFRQGSTGELFF	TGCGCCAGCAGTGAGTTCAGGCAGGGGAGCACCGGGGAGCTGTTTTTT
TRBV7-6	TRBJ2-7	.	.	CASSPGGAYSYEQYF	TGTGCCAGCAGCCCTGGGGGCGCTTATTCCTACGAGCAGTACTTC
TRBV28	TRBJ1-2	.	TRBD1	CASSWGRGQTKTNYGYTF	TGTGCCAGCAGTTGGGGGAGGGGGCAAACTAAAACTAACTATGGCTACACCTTC
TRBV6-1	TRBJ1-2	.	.	CASSDRTAYGYTF	TGTGCCAGCAGTGACAGGACGGCCTATGGCTACACCTTC
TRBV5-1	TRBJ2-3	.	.	CASSLGGSTDTQYF	TGCGCCAGCAGCTTGGGTGGGAGCACAGATACGCAGTATTTT
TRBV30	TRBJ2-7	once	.	CAWSPGRETYEQYF	TGTGCCTGGAGCCCCGGTAGGGAAACCTACGAGCAGTACTTC
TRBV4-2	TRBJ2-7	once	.	CASSLSSSHEQYF	TGTGCCAGCAGCCTCTCTTCTTCTCATGAGCAGTACTTC
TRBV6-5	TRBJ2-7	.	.	CASSYSPWGGQEQYF	TGTGCCAGCAGTTACTCCCCTTGGGGGGGGCAGGAGCAGTACTTC
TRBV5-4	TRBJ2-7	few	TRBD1	CASSSGGQGFYEQYF	TGTGCCAGCAGCTCAGGTGGACAGGGATTCTACGAGCAGTACTTC
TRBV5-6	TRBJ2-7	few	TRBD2	CASSPTSGTRHEQYF	TGTGCCAGCAGCCCTACTAGCGGGACCCGCCACGAGCAGTACTTC
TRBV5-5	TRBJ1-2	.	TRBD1	CASSPLISTGARNYGYTF	TGTGCCAGCAGCCCGCTAATATCGACAGGGGCCCGCAACTATGGCTACACCTTC
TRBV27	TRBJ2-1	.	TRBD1	CASSAAVRGYNEQFF	TGTGCCAGCAGTGCCGCAGTCAGGGGGTACAATGAGCAGTTCTTC
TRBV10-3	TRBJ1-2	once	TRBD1	CAISKGQGDGYTF	TGTGCCATCAGTAAAGGACAGGGGGATGGCTACACCTTC
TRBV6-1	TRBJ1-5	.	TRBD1	CASTKGAHQPQHF	TGTGCCAGCACCAAGGGGGCCCATCAGCCCCAGCATTTT
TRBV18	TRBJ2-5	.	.	CASSPPYQETQYF	TGTGCCAGCTCACCACCGTACCAAGAGACCCAGTACTTC
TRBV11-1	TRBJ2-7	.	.	CASSYTGSHEQYF	TGTGCCAGCAGTTATACAGGGTCCCACGAGCAGTACTTC
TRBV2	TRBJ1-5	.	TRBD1	CASRLRQGGNQPQHF	TGTGCCAGCAGATTAAGACAGGGGGGTAATCAGCCCCAGCATTTT
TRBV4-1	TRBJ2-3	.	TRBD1	CASSQGRSWDRETDTQYF	TGCGCCAGCAGCCAAGGAAGGTCCTGGGACAGGGAGACAGATACGCAGTATTTT
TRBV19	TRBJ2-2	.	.	CASSIDRTGGTGELFF	TGTGCCAGTAGTATAGATAGGACGGGCGGGACCGGGGAGCTGTTTTTT
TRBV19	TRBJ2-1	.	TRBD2	CASSIGLGGGVYNEQFF	TGTGCCAGTAGTATAGGTCTTGGGGGAGGGGTCTACAATGAGCAGTTCTTC
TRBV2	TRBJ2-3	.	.	CATTLSAADTQYF	TGTGCCACCACGCTGAGCGCGGCAGATACGCAGTATTTT